Listed below are T cell receptor beta chains from one sample, sequenced in a study of cytomegalovirus exposure and HLA in healthy donors. TCRdb's table, derived via immunoSEQ multiplex PCR, lists solely in-frame clones and lacks some. The sample lists about 150,000 clones, roughly 85% seen once, with roughly 0.69% in the top ten. The sequenced sample was PBMCs. These receptors all come from a male donor in good health and CMV-seronegative. Each CDR3 is given with its conserved first and last residue. Each record gives: D gene, J gene, V gene, clone size, CDR3 DNA, CDR3 protein. The D gene is left open where the match is weak. Clone size, where shown, is once, few, many, or a class for clones that have expanded.

NA	TRBJ1-2	TRBV5-1	once	TGCGCCAGCAGCCAGACTCTTGACAGCCGATTCTATGGCTACACCTTC	CASSQTLDSRFYGYTF
NA	TRBJ1-3	TRBV7-2	NA	TGTGCCAGCAGCTCCTCGGGGTGGTCTGGAAACACCATATATTTT	CASSSSGWSGNTIYF
NA	TRBJ1-1	TRBV7-9	NA	TGTTCCAGCAGCTTAACAGGCAATGAAGCTTTCTTT	CSSSLTGNEAFF
TRBD1	TRBJ1-4	TRBV18	NA	TGTGCCAGCTCACTCACCGGGACAGGGGTCGAAAAACTGTTTTTT	CASSLTGTGVEKLFF
NA	TRBJ2-3	TRBV10-3	once	TGTGCCATCAGTGCTGGGCGGGACGCAGATACGCAGTATTTT	CAISAGRDADTQYF
NA	TRBJ2-1	TRBV11-3	once	TGTGCCAGCAGCTTAAGCGGAACCTACAATGAGCAGTTCTTC	CASSLSGTYNEQFF
TRBD1	TRBJ1-2	TRBV15	once	TGTGCCACCAGCAGAGAGGGAGGGACAGGGCCTGGCTACACCTTC	CATSREGGTGPGYTF
NA	TRBJ2-3	TRBV20-1	NA	TGCAGTGCTCAAGCGTCAGATACGCAGTATTTT	CSAQASDTQYF
NA	TRBJ1-2	TRBV19	NA	TGTGCCAGTAGTATGAGGCGACCTGGGGACTATAACTATGGCTACACCTTC	CASSMRRPGDYNYGYTF
NA	TRBJ2-7	TRBV7-3	few	TGTGCCAGCAGCCGCGGCGACTACCCCTACGAGCAGTACTTC	CASSRGDYPYEQYF
TRBD1	TRBJ1-5	TRBV19	NA	TGTGCCAGTACCGACACAGGGGGGCCGAATCAGCCCCAGCATTTT	CASTDTGGPNQPQHF
NA	TRBJ1-1	TRBV6-6	NA	TGTGCCAGCAGTTACCCCGGGACTGGGGCTTTCTTT	CASSYPGTGAFF
NA	TRBJ1-5	TRBV30	NA	TGTGCCTGGAGTAAAGGACTGAGAAATCAGCCCCAGCATTTT	CAWSKGLRNQPQHF